The 21 T cell receptor beta chains listed next were all sequenced from one sample in a study of T cells after yellow fever vaccination. TCRdb reanalysed the 5' RACE reads using MiXCR and keeps one entry per CDR3 protein. Of about 320,000 distinct CDR3 sequences listed, around 6.8% are singletons. This specimen was PBMCs, taken roughly seven weeks after the first yellow fever vaccination. The receptors here all came from a man aged 18-30 years who received the YFV17D yellow fever vaccine.

The V gene is TRBV4-3, the J gene TRBJ2-3; a weak D match, TRBD1 (6 bases). The germline V gene has CDR1 LGHNA and CDR2 YSLEER. The V and J ends lost 0 bases and 3 bases respectively, with 10 bases between them. The CDR3 is 15 amino acids. The CDR3 DNA reads TGCGCCAGCAGCCAAGAAGACAGGCCGACAGATACGCAGTATTTT. This encodes CASSQEDRPTDTQYF.

The V gene is TRBV7-9, the J gene TRBJ2-3; D unclear. V lost 2 bases, J lost 3 bases, and 15 bases lay in between. This CDR3 has 16 amino acids. From germline, CDR1 is SEHNR and CDR2 FQNEAQ (reference sequence). The CDR3 DNA reads as TGTGCCAGCAGCTTACAGCACCTTCAAGGGACAGATACGCAGTATTTT. This sequence encodes CASSLQHLQGTDTQYF.

This clonotype was counted between two and nine times. The CDR3 protein is CSARALYTDTQYF. The CDR3 nucleotides are TGCAGCGCTCGGGCCCTGTACACAGATACGCAGTATTTT. The chain links TRBV29-1 to TRBJ2-3; no firm D call. Looked up from germline, CDR1 is SQVTM and CDR2 is ANQGSEA. Trimming pared 7 bases from V and 2 bases from J, leaving 13 bases between. The CDR3 is made up of 13 amino acids.

The chain recombines TRBV12-3 or TRBV12-4 with TRBJ2-3; tentatively, D is TRBD2 (6 bases). The CDR3 is made up of 15 amino acids. Trimming took 6 bases from V and 1 from J, leaving 14 bases between them. DNA of the CDR3: TGTGCCAGCAGCCGGAGCGGGTCCCGCACAGATACGCAGTATTTT. It translates to CASSRSGSRTDTQYF.

The V gene is TRBV19, the J gene TRBJ2-3; the D is unclear. The CDR3 has 17 amino acids. The germline V gene has CDR1 LNHDA and CDR2 SQIVND (reference sequence). V dropped 2 bases and J dropped 5 bases, with 20 bases sitting between them. The CDR3 loop is CASSIRSRPTWGDTQYF. In DNA form, the CDR3 reads TGTGCCAGTAGTATAAGAAGCCGGCCTACATGGGGAGATACGCAGTATTTT.

This clonotype appeared a few times. The chain has TRBV5-1 and TRBJ2-1; either TRBD1 or TRBD2 may supply D (6 bases each). There are 13 residues in the CDR3. Trimming took 4 bases from V and 9 from J, leaving 14 bases between them. The germline V gene encodes CDR1 SGHRS and CDR2 YFSETQ. CDR3 in DNA: TGCGCCAGCAGCGACGGTAGGGGGGCTGAGCAGTTCTTC. It specifies CASSDGRGAEQFF.

This clonotype was picked up a small number of times. The chain recombines TRBV25-1 with TRBJ2-2, with D possibly being TRBD1 (6 bases). The V and J ends lost 3 bases and 2 bases respectively, with 19 bases between them. Germline loops: CDR1 MGHDK, CDR2 SYGVNS. This CDR3 has 18 residues. The CDR3 DNA sequence: TGTGCCAGCAGTGATTTAAACGGGACAATAGTTAACACCGGGGAGCTGTTTTTT. Residues: CASSDLNGTIVNTGELFF. The whole variable domain, remainder taken from reference TRBV25-1 and TRBJ2-2, is EADIYQTPRYLVIGTGKKITLECSQTMGHDKMYWYQQDPGMELHLIHYSYGVNSTEKGDLSSESTVSRIRTEHFPLTLESARPSHTSQYLCASSDLNGTIVNTGELFFGEGSRLTVL.

The chain joins TRBV7-6 to TRBJ2-1; the match to TRBD1 covers 7 bases. After removal of 5 bases from V and 4 bases from J, the junction contained 8 bases not matched to a gene. Germline-derived CDR1 and CDR2 are SGHVS and FNYEAQ. This CDR3 is 15 amino acids long. CDR3 amino acids: CASSPKGGSYNEQFF. CDR3 DNA sequence: TGTGCCAGCAGCCCAAAAGGGGGCTCTTACAATGAGCAGTTCTTC.

The chain carries TRBV5-6 and TRBJ1-2; 7 bases are a match to TRBD1. Looked up from germline, CDR1 is SGHDT and CDR2 is YYEEEE. CDR3 length: 15 amino acids. The V segment lost 4 bases and the J segment 3 bases; nucleotides outside the gene matches: 9. The CDR3 nucleotides are TGTGCCAGCAGCCCGCGGGACAGCCGACACTATGGCTACACCTTC. This codes for CASSPRDSRHYGYTF.

The V and J genes are TRBV29-1 and TRBJ1-1, with D possibly being TRBD1 (5 bases). V lost 6 bases to trimming and J lost 3 bases, with 14 bases between them. Germline V lookup: CDR1 SQVTM, CDR2 ANQGSEA. This CDR3 comprises 13 residues. The CDR3 region has the DNA TGCAGCGTGGCTCGGGGACTCGACACTGAAGCTTTCTTT. Encoded protein: CSVARGLDTEAFF.

The CDR3 sequence: CASSPLGYSNQPQHF. CDR3 nucleotide sequence: TGTGCCAGCTCACCATTAGGGTATAGCAATCAGCCCCAGCATTTT. J is TRBJ1-5 and V is TRBV18; D remains unclear. CDR1 KGHSH and CDR2 LQKENI come from the germline V gene. V dropped 2 bases and J dropped 0 bases, with 8 bases sitting between them. The CDR3 has 15 amino acids.

This clonotype was counted at least ten times. V is TRBV4-2 and J is TRBJ2-1; no clear D. Trimming took off 1 base at V and 1 base at J, with 8 bases between the two ends. CDR1 and CDR2 from the germline V gene are LGHNA and YNFKEQ. This CDR3 spans 15 amino acids. The CDR3 loop reads CASSQGAESYNEQFF. In nucleotides, the CDR3 is TGTGCCAGCAGCCAAGGTGCGGAGTCCTACAATGAGCAGTTCTTC.

As DNA, the CDR3 is TGTGCCAGCACCGGACAGGGGGCATTCAATTCACCCCTCCACTTT. This sequence encodes CASTGQGAFNSPLHF. The chain has TRBV7-2 and TRBJ1-6, with TRBD1 matching over 11 bases. Trimming at V came to 7 bases and at J to 7 bases, leaving 6 bases not matched to a gene. The germline CDR1 and CDR2 sequences are SGHTA and FQGNSA. This CDR3 region has 15 residues.

The chain combines TRBV18 with TRBJ1-3; TRBD1 aligns across 8 bases. Losses at the gene ends were 0 bases for V and 0 bases for J; bases not matched to a gene: 4. The CDR3 is 17 amino acids. CDR1 is KGHSH, CDR2 LQKENI, per germline. The DNA of the CDR3 is TGTGCCAGCTCACCACCGGGGACAGGCCCCTCTGGAAACACCATATATTTT. Protein: CASSPPGTGPSGNTIYF.

This clonotype appeared a few times. The chain joins TRBV11-2 to TRBJ2-3; D is uncertain. Germline CDR1 reads SGHAT; CDR2 reads FQNNGV. This CDR3 is 11 amino acids long. V dropped 6 bases and J dropped 7 bases, with 8 bases sitting between them. CDR3 DNA sequence: TGTGCCAGCAGTCCATCTCATACGCAGTATTTT. Its protein product is CASSPSHTQYF.

This clonotype was seen repeatedly, ten times or more. The rearrangement uses TRBV15 and TRBJ2-1; D not certain. V was pared by 0 bases and J by 6 bases, with 9 bases between. This CDR3 spans 14 amino acids. Germline-derived CDR1 and CDR2 are LNHNV and YYDKDF (reference sequence). The CDR3 bases are TGTGCCACCAGCAGAGACGGGCACGGCAATGAGCAGTTCTTC. It yields the protein CATSRDGHGNEQFF. Combining the CDR3 with reference TRBV15 and TRBJ2-1 gives the whole variable domain DAMVIQNPRYQVTQFGKPVTLSCSQTLNHNVMYWYQQKSSQAPKLLFHYYDKDFNNEADTPDNFQSRRPNTSFCFLDIRSPGLGDTAMYLCATSRDGHGNEQFFGPGTRLTVL.

A few counts support this clonotype. The chain joins TRBV28 to TRBJ1-6, with a tentative D call TRBD1 (6 bases). The CDR3 has 16 amino acids. With 1 base removed from V and 6 bases from J, the gap between germline ends came to 13 bases. Germline values: CDR1 MDHEN, CDR2 SYDVKM. Here the CDR3 DNA reads TGTGCCAGCAGTTTATTGGGGGGCATGATTAATTCACCCCTCCACTTT. Amino acid sequence: CASSLLGGMINSPLHF.

The chain recombines TRBV6-5 with TRBJ1-3, with D unclear. Germline CDR1 and CDR2: MNHEY and SVGAGI. This CDR3 contains 14 residues. V lost 2 bases and J lost 2, with 7 bases in between. CDR3: CASSYSSTGNTIYF. The DNA of the CDR3 is TGTGCCAGCAGTTACAGTTCCACTGGAAACACCATATATTTT.

V is TRBV5-1 and J is TRBJ2-5; D gene uncertain. Trimming stripped 0 bases from V and 7 bases from J, with 13 bases between. CDR3 length: 14 residues. CDR1 and CDR2 from the germline V gene are SGHRS and YFSETQ. The CDR3 DNA is TGCGCCAGCAGCTTGGCGCCAGGCGAGTCGACCCAGTACTTC. Translation gives CASSLAPGESTQYF. The whole variable domain, remainder taken from reference TRBV5-1 and TRBJ2-5, is KAGVTQTPRYLIKTRGQQVTLSCSPISGHRSVSWYQQTPGQGLQFLFEYFSETQRNKGNFPGRFSGRQFSNSRSEMNVSTLELGDSALYLCASSLAPGESTQYFGPGTRLLVL.

This clonotype was found many times. The chain recombines TRBV7-9 with TRBJ1-1; D remains ambiguous. From germline, CDR1 is SEHNR and CDR2 FQNEAQ (reference sequence). Trimming removed 3 bases at V and 4 bases at J, with 12 bases between. There are 14 residues in the CDR3. CDR3: CASSFESGSTEAFF. The DNA of the CDR3 is TGTGCCAGCAGCTTTGAGTCGGGATCCACTGAAGCTTTCTTT.

Many counts were recorded for this clonotype. The chain has TRBV4-3 and TRBJ2-3, with D possibly being TRBD1 or TRBD2 (5 bases each). The CDR3 loop spans 14 amino acids. V shed 3 bases and J shed 2 bases, with 9 bases lying between them. Germline V gives CDR1 LGHNA, CDR2 YSLEER. CDR3 protein: CASSHGGFTDTQYF. The DNA of the CDR3 is TGCGCCAGCAGCCATGGGGGTTTCACAGATACGCAGTATTTT.